This T cell receptor beta chain was captured by sequencing in a study of T cells in Graves' hyperthyroidism and ophthalmopathy. Study-level background: Upon initial diagnosis and before any treatment, peripheral blood was collected.

TCR beta CDR3 regions were amplified from RNA. An initial round of RT-PCR targeting the TCR CDR3 relied on the HTBI primer set. TCRdb independently ran MiXCR on the multiplex PCR reads; one entry per CDR3 protein. The repertoire consists of around 540,000 distinct CDR3 sequences, with about 15% occurring once and the leading ten covering about 29%. This clonotype was observed a handful of times. The authors took PBMCs from 8.5 to 10 ml fresh peripheral blood. The CDR3 totals 13 residues. Trimming took off 7 bases at V and 6 bases at J, with 16 bases between the two ends. Germline V lookup: CDR1 MNHNS, CDR2 SASEGT.

The sequence came from a woman in her 30s with Graves' ophthalmopathy. The V and J genes are TRBV6-1 and TRBJ2-7; D gene unclear. The sequenced material came from blood. The CDR3 nucleotides read TGTGCCAGCACCCAAGGGTTCCCCTTCGAGCAGTACTTC. Encoded protein: CASTQGFPFEQYF.